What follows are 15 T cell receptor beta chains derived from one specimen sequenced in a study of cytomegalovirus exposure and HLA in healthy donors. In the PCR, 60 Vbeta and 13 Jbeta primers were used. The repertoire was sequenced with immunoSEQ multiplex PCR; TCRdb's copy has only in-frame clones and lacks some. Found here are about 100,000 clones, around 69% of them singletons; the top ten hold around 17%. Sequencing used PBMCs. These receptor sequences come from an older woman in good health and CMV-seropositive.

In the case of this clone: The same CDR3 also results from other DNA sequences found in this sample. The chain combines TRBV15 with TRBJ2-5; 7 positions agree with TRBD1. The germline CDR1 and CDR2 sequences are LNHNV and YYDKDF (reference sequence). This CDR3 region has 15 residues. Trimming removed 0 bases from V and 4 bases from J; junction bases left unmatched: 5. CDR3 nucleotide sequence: TGTGCCACCAGCAGAGACCCGACAGGGAGAGAGACCCAGTACTTC. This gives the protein CATSRDPTGRETQYF.

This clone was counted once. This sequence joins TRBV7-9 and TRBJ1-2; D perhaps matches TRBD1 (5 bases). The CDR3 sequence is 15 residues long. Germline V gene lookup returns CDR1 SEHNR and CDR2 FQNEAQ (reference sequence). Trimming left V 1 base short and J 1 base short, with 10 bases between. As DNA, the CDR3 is TGTGCCAGCAGCTTAGACGGACAAATTAACTATGGCTACACCTTC. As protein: CASSLDGQINYGYTF. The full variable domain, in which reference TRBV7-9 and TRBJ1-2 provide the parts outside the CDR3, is DTGVSQNPRHKITKRGQNVTFRCDPISEHNRLYWYRQTLGQGPEFLTYFQNEAQLEKSRLLSDRFSAERPKGSFSTLEIQRTEQGDSAMYLCASSLDGQINYGYTFGSGTRLTVV.

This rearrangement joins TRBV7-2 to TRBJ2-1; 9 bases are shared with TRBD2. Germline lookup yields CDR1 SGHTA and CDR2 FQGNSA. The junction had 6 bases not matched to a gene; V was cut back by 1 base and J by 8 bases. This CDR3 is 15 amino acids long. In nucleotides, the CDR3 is TGTGCCAGCAGCTTAGTCACTAGCGGGCGATATGAGCAGTTCTTC. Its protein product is CASSLVTSGRYEQFF.

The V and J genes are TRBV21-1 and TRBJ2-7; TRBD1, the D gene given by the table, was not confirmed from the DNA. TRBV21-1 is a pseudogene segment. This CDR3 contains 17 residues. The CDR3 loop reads CASSKGQQGKEAYEQYF. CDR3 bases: TGTGCCAGCAGCAAAGGCCAACAGGGGAAGGAGGCCTACGAGCAGTACTTC.

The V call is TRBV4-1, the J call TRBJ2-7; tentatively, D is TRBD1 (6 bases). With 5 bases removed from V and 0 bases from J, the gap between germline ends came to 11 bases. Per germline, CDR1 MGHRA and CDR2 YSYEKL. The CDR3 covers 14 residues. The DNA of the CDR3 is TGCGCCAGCAGCACGGACAGAAGCTCCTACGAGCAGTACTTC. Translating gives CASSTDRSSYEQYF.

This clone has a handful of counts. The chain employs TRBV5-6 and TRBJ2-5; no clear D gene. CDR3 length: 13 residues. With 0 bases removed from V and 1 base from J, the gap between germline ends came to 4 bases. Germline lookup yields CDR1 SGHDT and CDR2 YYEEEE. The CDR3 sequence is CASSLAVQETQYF. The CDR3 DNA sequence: TGTGCCAGCAGCTTGGCGGTCCAAGAGACCCAGTACTTC.

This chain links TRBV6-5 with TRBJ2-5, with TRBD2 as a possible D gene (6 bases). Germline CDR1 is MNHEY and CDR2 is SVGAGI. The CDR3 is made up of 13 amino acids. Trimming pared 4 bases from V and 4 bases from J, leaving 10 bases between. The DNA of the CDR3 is TGTGCCAGCAGTTTCCGGGGAGGAGAGACCCAGTACTTC. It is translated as CASSFRGGETQYF.

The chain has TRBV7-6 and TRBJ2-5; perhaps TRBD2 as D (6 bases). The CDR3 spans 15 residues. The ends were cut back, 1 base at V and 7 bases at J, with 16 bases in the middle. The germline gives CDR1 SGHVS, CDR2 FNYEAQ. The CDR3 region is CASSLVEGRKGTQYF. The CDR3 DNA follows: TGTGCCAGCAGCTTAGTGGAGGGCAGGAAGGGGACCCAGTACTTC.

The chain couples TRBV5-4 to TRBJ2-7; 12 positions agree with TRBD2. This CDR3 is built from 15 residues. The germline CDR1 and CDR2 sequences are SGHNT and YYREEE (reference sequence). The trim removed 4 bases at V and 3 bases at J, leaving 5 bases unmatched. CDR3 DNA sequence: TGTGCCAGCAGCCGCGGACTAGCGGGGAACTACGAGCAGTACTTC. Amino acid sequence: CASSRGLAGNYEQYF.

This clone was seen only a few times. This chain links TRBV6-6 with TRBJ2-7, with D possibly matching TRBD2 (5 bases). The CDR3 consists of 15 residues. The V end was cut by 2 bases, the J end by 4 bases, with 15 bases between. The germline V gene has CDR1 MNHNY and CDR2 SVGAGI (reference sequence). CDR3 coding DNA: TGTGCCAGCAGTTACCCGACTATATCCCGATACGAGCAGTACTTC. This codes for CASSYPTISRYEQYF.

The CDR3 region has the DNA TGTGCCAGCAGCCCTACCGGGGGGCACGAGCAGTACTTC. Protein sequence: CASSPTGGHEQYF. The chain carries TRBV11-3 and TRBJ2-7, with a possible D match to TRBD2 (7 bases). Germline values: CDR1 SGHNT, CDR2 YENEEA. The CDR3 runs to 13 residues. V was cut by 5 bases and J by 5 bases, with 13 bases left in between.

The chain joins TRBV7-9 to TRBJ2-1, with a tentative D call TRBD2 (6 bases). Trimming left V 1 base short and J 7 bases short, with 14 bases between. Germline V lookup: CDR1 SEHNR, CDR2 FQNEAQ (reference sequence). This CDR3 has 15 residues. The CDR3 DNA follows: TGTGCCAGCAGCTTAGGTCGACTAGGATTTAATGAGCAGTTCTTC. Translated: CASSLGRLGFNEQFF.

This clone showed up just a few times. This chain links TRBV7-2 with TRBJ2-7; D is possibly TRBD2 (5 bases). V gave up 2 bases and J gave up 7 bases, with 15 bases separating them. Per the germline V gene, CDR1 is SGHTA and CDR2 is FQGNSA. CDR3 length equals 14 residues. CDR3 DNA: TGTGCCAGCAGCTTATTTTCTTTAGCGTCTGAGCAGTACTTC. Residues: CASSLFSLASEQYF. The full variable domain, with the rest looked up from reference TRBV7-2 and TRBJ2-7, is GAGVSQSPSNKVTEKGKDVELRCDPISGHTALYWYRQSLGQGLEFLIYFQGNSAPDKSGLPSDRFSAERTGGSVSTLTIQRTQQEDSAVYLCASSLFSLASEQYFGPGTRLTVT.

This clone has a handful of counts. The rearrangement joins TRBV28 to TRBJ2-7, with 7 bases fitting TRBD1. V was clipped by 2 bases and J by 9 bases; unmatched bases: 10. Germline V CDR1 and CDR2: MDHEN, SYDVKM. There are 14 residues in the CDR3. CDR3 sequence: CASSLRGTETGQYF. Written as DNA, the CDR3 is TGTGCCAGCAGTTTACGAGGGACAGAGACTGGGCAGTACTTC.

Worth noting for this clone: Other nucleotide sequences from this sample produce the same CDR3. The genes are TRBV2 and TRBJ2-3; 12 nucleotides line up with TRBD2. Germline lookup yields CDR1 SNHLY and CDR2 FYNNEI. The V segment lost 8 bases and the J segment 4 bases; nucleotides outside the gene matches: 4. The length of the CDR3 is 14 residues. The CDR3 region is CASRLAGVADTQYF. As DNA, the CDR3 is TGTGCCAGCCGACTAGCGGGAGTGGCAGATACGCAGTATTTT.